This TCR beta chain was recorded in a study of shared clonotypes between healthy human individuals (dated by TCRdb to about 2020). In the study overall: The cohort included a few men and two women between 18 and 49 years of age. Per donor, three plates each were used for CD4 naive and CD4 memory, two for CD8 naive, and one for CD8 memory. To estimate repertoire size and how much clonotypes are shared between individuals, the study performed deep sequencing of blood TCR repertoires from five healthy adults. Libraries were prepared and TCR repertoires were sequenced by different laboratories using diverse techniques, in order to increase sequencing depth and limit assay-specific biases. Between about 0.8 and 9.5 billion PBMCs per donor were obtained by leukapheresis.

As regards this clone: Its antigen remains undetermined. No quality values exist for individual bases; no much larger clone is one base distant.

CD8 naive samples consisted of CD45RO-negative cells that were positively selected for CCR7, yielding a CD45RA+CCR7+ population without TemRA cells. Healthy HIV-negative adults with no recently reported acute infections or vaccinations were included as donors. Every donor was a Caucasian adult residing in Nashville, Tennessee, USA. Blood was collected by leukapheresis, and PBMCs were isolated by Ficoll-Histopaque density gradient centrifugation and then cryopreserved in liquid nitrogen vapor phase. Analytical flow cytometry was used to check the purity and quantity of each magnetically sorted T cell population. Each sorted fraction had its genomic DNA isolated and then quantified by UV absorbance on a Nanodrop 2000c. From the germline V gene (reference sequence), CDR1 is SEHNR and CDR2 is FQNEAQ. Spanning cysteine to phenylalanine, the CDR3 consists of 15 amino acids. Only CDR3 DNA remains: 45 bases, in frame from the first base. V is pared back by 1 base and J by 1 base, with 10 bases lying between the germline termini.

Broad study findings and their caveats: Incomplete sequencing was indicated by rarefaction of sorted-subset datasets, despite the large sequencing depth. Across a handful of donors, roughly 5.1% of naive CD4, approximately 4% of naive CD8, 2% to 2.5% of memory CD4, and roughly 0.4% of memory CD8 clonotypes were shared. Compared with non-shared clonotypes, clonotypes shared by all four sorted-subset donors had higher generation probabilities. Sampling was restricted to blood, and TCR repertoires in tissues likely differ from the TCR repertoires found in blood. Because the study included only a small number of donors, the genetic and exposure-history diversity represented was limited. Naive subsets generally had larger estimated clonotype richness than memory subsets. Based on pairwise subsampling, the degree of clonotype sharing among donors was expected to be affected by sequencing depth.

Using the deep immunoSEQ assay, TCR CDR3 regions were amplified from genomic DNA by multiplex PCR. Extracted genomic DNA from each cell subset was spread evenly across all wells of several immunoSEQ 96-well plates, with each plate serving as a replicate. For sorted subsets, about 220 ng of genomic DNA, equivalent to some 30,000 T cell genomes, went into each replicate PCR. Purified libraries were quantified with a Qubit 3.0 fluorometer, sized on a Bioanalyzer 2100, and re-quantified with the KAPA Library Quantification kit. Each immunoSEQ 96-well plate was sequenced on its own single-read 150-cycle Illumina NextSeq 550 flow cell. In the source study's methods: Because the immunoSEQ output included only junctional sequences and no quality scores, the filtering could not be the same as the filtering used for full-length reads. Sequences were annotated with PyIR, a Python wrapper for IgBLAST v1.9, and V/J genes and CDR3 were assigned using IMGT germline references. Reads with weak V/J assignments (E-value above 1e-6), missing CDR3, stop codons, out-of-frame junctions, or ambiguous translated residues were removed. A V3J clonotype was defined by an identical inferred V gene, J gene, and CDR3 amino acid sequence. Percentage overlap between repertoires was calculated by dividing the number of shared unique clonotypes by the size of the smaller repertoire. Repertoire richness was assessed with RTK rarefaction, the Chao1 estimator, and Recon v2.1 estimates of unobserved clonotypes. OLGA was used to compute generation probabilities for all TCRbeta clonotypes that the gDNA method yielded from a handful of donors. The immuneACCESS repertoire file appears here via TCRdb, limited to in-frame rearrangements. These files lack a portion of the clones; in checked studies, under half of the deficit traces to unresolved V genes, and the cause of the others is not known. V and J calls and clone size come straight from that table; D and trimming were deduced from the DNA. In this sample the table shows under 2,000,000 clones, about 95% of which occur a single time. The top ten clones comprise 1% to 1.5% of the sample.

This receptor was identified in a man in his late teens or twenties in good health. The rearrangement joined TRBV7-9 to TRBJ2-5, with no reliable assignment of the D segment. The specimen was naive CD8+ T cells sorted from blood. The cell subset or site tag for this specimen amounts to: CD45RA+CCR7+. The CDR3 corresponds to CASSLEPGAQETQYF. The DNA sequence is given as TGTGCCAGCAGCTTAGAGCCAGGCGCCCAAGAGACCCAGTACTTC.